The 19 T cell receptor beta chains below were found in one sample sequenced in a study of early T cells in non-severe SARS-CoV-2 infection. MiXCR, applied by TCRdb to the 5' RACE reads, yields one record per CDR3 protein. The data contain roughly 86,000 distinct CDR3 sequences, approximately 14% of them seen just once; the ten biggest clones take up 0.5% to 0.75%. The specimen was whole blood. The receptors stem from an adult who was a healthcare worker with PCR-confirmed SARS-CoV-2 infection or an uninfected control (not recorded which).

This clonotype came up a few times. The chain employs TRBV12-3 or TRBV12-4 and TRBJ2-5; TRBD2 aligns across 9 bases. J gave up 2 bases and V 4 bases, and 5 bases lay outside the gene matches. The CDR3 is made up of 15 amino acids. The CDR3 DNA reads TGTGCCAGCAGTTGCGTAACTAGCGGGCAAGAGACCCAGTACTTC. As protein: CASSCVTSGQETQYF.

In its sample, this clonotype was seen many times. The chain couples TRBV4-1 to TRBJ1-4; TRBD1 matches 9 bases. Unmatched junction bases numbered 3, after V lost 1 base and J lost 6 bases. The CDR3 length is 15 residues. Germline V gene sequence: CDR1 MGHRA, CDR2 YSYEKL. CDR3 sequence reads: CASSQGDRDHEKLFF. The DNA of the CDR3 is TGCGCCAGCAGCCAAGGGGACAGGGACCATGAAAAACTGTTTTTT.

This clonotype was counted only a few times. This chain uses TRBV7-2 with TRBJ2-2, with TRBD2 identical over 8 bases. After removal of 4 bases from V and 6 bases from J, the junction contained 10 bases not matched to a gene. The CDR3 sequence is 16 residues long. In germline, CDR1 is SGHTA, CDR2 FQGNSA. CDR3 region: CASSWGSAGGAGELFF. CDR3 DNA sequence: TGTGCCAGCAGCTGGGGATCGGCGGGGGGAGCCGGGGAGCTGTTTTTT.

This clonotype was observed at least ten times. The chain joins TRBV7-8 to TRBJ1-1; TRBD1 matches 7 bases. CDR3 length equals 15 residues. After removal of 1 base from V and 4 bases from J, the junction contained 6 bases not matched to a gene. Germline-derived CDR1 and CDR2 are SGHVS and FQNEAQ. Here the CDR3 reads CASSLGGTAATEAFF. The CDR3 DNA follows: TGTGCCAGCAGCTTAGGAGGGACAGCCGCCACTGAAGCTTTCTTT.

This clonotype was picked up many times. The CDR3 here is CASSSRTSGGPRDTQYF. The CDR3 DNA reads as TGTGCCAGCAGTTCCCGGACTAGCGGGGGCCCCCGGGATACGCAGTATTTT. The V and J genes are TRBV6-6 and TRBJ2-3, with 13 bases that match TRBD2. V dropped 4 bases and J dropped 6; count of bases not matched to a gene: 10. The CDR3 consists of 17 residues. Germline loops: CDR1 MNHNY, CDR2 SVGAGI (reference sequence).

The CDR3 here is CASSLNLFRGGGELFF. In nucleotides, the CDR3 is TGTGCCAGCAGTTTAAATCTTTTTCGGGGTGGCGGGGAGCTGTTTTTT. The V and J genes are TRBV27 and TRBJ2-2; TRBD2 might be the D (5 bases). V gave up 2 bases and J gave up 7 bases, with 17 bases separating them. Per germline, CDR1 MNHEY and CDR2 SMNVEV (reference sequence). The CDR3 loop spans 16 amino acids.

At least ten counts were recorded for this clonotype. The chain uses TRBV6-6 and TRBJ2-7, with D perhaps matching TRBD1 (7 bases). CDR1 MNHNY and CDR2 SVGAGI come from the germline V gene (reference sequence). The V gene lost 5 bases and the J gene lost 3 bases, with 20 bases spanning the gap. This CDR3 comprises 16 residues. This chain's CDR3 is CASSLRQGGLVYEQYV. The CDR3 coding sequence is TGTGCCAGCAGTCTCCGTCAGGGGGGATTGGTCTACGAGCAGTACGTC.

This clonotype has only a few counts. The gene calls are TRBV6-5 and TRBJ2-7, with 7 bases identical to TRBD1. Germline trimming cut 6 bases from V and 5 bases from J; bases unmatched to any gene: 10. The germline CDR1 and CDR2 sequences are MNHEY and SVGAGI. The CDR3 runs 14 residues. CDR3: CASRRSTGVHEQYV. In DNA form, the CDR3 reads TGTGCCAGCAGACGAAGTACAGGGGTCCACGAGCAGTACGTC.

V usage is TRBV5-1 and J usage is TRBJ1-2, with 7 bases lining up with TRBD1. Germline CDR1 is SGHRS and CDR2 is YFSETQ. There are 14 residues in the CDR3. Germline trimming cut 2 bases from V and 7 bases from J; bases unmatched to any gene: 8. CDR3 bases: TGCGCCAGCAGCTTACGACAGGGTTCGGCTGGCTACACCTTC. Translation gives CASSLRQGSAGYTF.

A few counts support this clonotype. V is TRBV9 and J is TRBJ1-2; D is undetermined. Between the trimmed V and J ends, which lost 0 bases and 0 bases, there was a span of 9 bases. This CDR3 is 15 amino acids long. Germline values: CDR1 SGDLS, CDR2 YYNGEE. The CDR3: CASSVATDTNYGYTF. For the CDR3, the DNA is TGTGCCAGCAGCGTAGCTACGGATACTAACTATGGCTACACCTTC.

This clonotype was picked up many times. The chain recombines TRBV7-8 with TRBJ1-1, with D unresolved. Germline V gene lookup returns CDR1 SGHVS and CDR2 FQNEAQ. V was cut by 3 bases and J by 5 bases, with 10 bases left in between. The CDR3 is 13 residues long. The CDR3 DNA reads as TGTGCCAGCAGCTTTAGCAGGTTAACTGAAGCTTTCTTT. The encoded protein is CASSFSRLTEAFF.

This clonotype has a handful of counts. The junction differs from germline at one of its ends, possibly a read error. This chain links TRBV30 with TRBJ2-1; 12 bases fit TRBD1. Per germline, CDR1 GTSNPN and CDR2 SVGIG (reference sequence). This CDR3 region has 14 residues. This CDR3 reads CARRVGQGAWEQFF. CDR3 nucleotides: TGTGCCCGGAGGGTGGGACAGGGGGCCTGGGAGCAGTTCTTC.

This clonotype was seen a few times. The chain carries TRBV12-5 and TRBJ2-2, with 10 nucleotides matching TRBD1. Per the germline V gene, CDR1 is LGHNT and CDR2 is FRNRAP. V trimming: 6 bases; J trimming: 4 bases; junction bases outside the gene matches: 5. The CDR3 runs 15 residues. Here the CDR3 reads CASGSGQGSTGELFF. The CDR3 DNA is TGTGCTAGTGGCTCGGGACAGGGGAGCACCGGGGAGCTGTTTTTT.

This sequence joins TRBV2 and TRBJ2-7; D gene uncertain. From germline, CDR1 is SNHLY and CDR2 FYNNEI. The CDR3 length is 12 residues. V gave up 3 bases and J gave up 3 bases, with 6 bases separating them. The CDR3 sequence: CASSDFVYEQYV. CDR3 DNA sequence: TGTGCCAGCAGTGATTTTGTCTACGAGCAGTACGTC.

The chain combines TRBV7-3 with TRBJ2-6; D not certain. The CDR3 contains 15 residues. The V gene lost 1 base and the J gene lost 0 bases, with 4 bases spanning the gap. Germline loops: CDR1 SGHTA, CDR2 FQGTGA. This CDR3 is CASSLMGSGANVLTF. The CDR3 coding sequence is TGTGCCAGCAGCTTAATGGGCTCTGGGGCCAACGTCCTGACTTTC.

The gene calls are TRBV2 and TRBJ2-7; TRBD2 matches at 11 bases. The CDR3 sequence is 17 residues long. The germline V gene encodes CDR1 SNHLY and CDR2 FYNNEI. J was trimmed by 3 bases and V by 0 bases; bases with no gene match: 7. As DNA, the CDR3 is TGTGCCAGCAGTGAAGCGCTTCTGACTAGCGGGAACTACGAGCAGTACGTC. It codes for CASSEALLTSGNYEQYV.

This clonotype has at least ten counts. This chain uses TRBV12-3 or TRBV12-4 with TRBJ2-5, with D unclear. V lost 6 bases and J lost 2, with 10 bases in between. CDR3 length: 13 residues. The CDR3 DNA reads as TGTGCCAGCAGCCAACAGATACAAGAGACCCAGTACTTC. This gives the protein CASSQQIQETQYF.

This clonotype was seen repeatedly, ten times or more. The CDR3 spells CASRDSSLNSPLHF. Written as DNA, the CDR3 is TGTGCCAGCAGGGACAGCAGTCTCAATTCACCCCTCCACTTT. This rearrangement joins TRBV6-4 to TRBJ1-6; D possibly corresponds to TRBD1 (6 bases). The germline gives CDR1 MRHNA, CDR2 SNTAGT. The CDR3 length is 14 residues. Trimming shortened V by 6 bases and J by 7 bases, and 13 bases separated the two germline ends.

The table lists this clonotype with many counts. The J gene is TRBJ2-5, the V gene TRBV7-3, with 8 bases that match TRBD1. V shed 0 bases, J shed 7 bases, and the junction held 13 bases outside the gene matches. CDR1 and CDR2 (germline): SGHTA, FQGTGA. CDR3 size: 17 residues. CDR3 DNA sequence: TGTGCCAGCAGCTTAACCGGGACAGGAGATCTCAAGGGGACCCAGTACTTC. It translates to CASSLTGTGDLKGTQYF.